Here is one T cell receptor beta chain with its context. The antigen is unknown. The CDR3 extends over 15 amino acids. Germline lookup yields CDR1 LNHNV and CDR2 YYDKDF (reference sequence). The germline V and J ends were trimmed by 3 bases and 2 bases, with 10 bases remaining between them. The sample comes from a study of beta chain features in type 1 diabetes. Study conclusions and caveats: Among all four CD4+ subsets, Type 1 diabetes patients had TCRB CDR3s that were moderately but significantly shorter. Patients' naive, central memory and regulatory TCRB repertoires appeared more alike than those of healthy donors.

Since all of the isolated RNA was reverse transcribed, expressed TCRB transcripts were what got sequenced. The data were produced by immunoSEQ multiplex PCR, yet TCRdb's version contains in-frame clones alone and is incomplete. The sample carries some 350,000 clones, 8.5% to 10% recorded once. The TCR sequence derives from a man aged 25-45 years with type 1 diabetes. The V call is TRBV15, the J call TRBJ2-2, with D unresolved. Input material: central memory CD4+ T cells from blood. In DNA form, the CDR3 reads TGTGCCACCAGCAGGGCCATCTCAAACACCGGGGAGCTGTTTTTT. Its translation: CATSRAISNTGELFF.